The 11 T cell receptor beta chains below come from one sample, sequenced in a study of blood T cell repertoires in COVID-19. Using immunoSEQ multiplex PCR, the repertoire was profiled, and TCRdb retains in-frame clones only, with some absent. This sample has approximately 31,000 clones, with 90% to 95% found just once. Sequencing was carried out using peripheral blood. All receptors come from a man in his 60s with acute or convalescent COVID-19.

CDR3 sequence: CASKVPDGGGGYTF. Written as DNA, the CDR3 is TGTGCCAGTAAGGTTCCAGACGGGGGAGGTGGCTACACCTTC. The chain combines TRBV19 with TRBJ1-2, with D possibly TRBD1 on 5 matching bases. Germline V gives CDR1 LNHDA, CDR2 SQIVND (reference sequence). With 7 bases removed from V and 7 bases from J, the gap between germline ends came to 19 bases. This CDR3 has 14 amino acids.

This clone was observed once. The rearrangement joins TRBV10-3 to TRBJ1-5; D remains ambiguous. The CDR3 loop spans 13 amino acids. Germline CDR1 is ENHRY and CDR2 is SYGVKD. Deletions cut 10 bases from V and 6 bases from J, with 16 bases between. DNA of the CDR3: TGTGCCACCCAGGAGTTTAGCGGTCAGCCCCAGCATTTT. Translating gives CATQEFSGQPQHF.

The chain couples TRBV27 to TRBJ2-5, with 11 bases matching TRBD1. In germline, CDR1 is MNHEY, CDR2 SMNVEV (reference sequence). This CDR3 spans 15 amino acids. V dropped 11 bases and J dropped 7; count of bases not matched to a gene: 15. The CDR3, as DNA: TGTGCCTCTCGGGACAGGGGGGGGCTCGGCGGGACCCAGTACTTC. Translated, it gives CASRDRGGLGGTQYF.

This clone was detected only once. This chain joins TRBV6-5 and TRBJ1-6, with 9 positions matching TRBD1. This CDR3 has 14 residues. V shed 5 bases, J shed 6 bases, and the junction held 2 bases outside the gene matches. Germline assignment: CDR1 MNHEY and CDR2 SVGAGI. CDR3 region: CASSRDRANSPLHF. The DNA for the CDR3 is TGTGCCAGCAGTCGGGACAGGGCTAATTCACCCCTCCACTTT.

The chain links TRBV19 to TRBJ2-1; 7 bases map to TRBD2. This CDR3 spans 16 amino acids. The V and J ends lost 1 base and 3 bases, in that order; junction bases with no gene match: 6. CDR1 and CDR2 (germline): LNHDA, SQIVND (reference sequence). The CDR3 protein is CASSIGAGDYYNEQFF. DNA for the CDR3: TGTGCCAGTAGTATAGGGGCGGGGGACTACTACAATGAGCAGTTCTTC.

The rearrangement joins TRBV9 to TRBJ1-1; D not certain. Germline V lookup: CDR1 SGDLS, CDR2 YYNGEE. The V end lost 5 bases, the J end lost 5 bases, and 13 bases lay between the germline ends. The CDR3 length is 13 residues. CDR3 DNA: TGTGCCAGCAGGGGGATCGGGGTAACTGAAGCTTTCTTT. Its protein is CASRGIGVTEAFF.

The rearrangement joins TRBV6-5 to TRBJ1-1, with 12 bases that match TRBD1. The germline CDR1 and CDR2 sequences are MNHEY and SVGAGI. This CDR3 is 15 amino acids long. The J segment lost 5 bases and the V segment lost 7 bases, leaving 8 bases of the junction unmatched. DNA of the CDR3: TGTGCCAGCACCGGGACAGGGGGCGCGCGGACTGAAGCTTTCTTT. It yields the protein CASTGTGGARTEAFF.

The genes are TRBV6-5 and TRBJ1-5, with a possible D match to TRBD1 (5 bases). The V end was cut by 0 bases, the J end by 5 bases, with 14 bases between. CDR3 length: 16 amino acids. Germline V gives CDR1 MNHEY, CDR2 SVGAGI. Here the CDR3 DNA reads TGTGCCAGCAGTTACTCACCTCGGGGGGTGGATCAGCCCCAGCATTTT. Translation gives CASSYSPRGVDQPQHF.

The gene calls are TRBV7-2 and TRBJ2-7, with 9 bases that match TRBD2. The germline V gene encodes CDR1 SGHTA and CDR2 FQGNSA. CDR3 length equals 13 residues. V lost 6 bases and J lost 0; bases outside the gene matches: 0. CDR3 in amino acids: CASSSGSSYEQYF. The CDR3 nucleotides are TGTGCCAGCAGTAGCGGGAGCTCCTACGAGCAGTACTTC.

The chain links TRBV24-1 to TRBJ2-1; TRBD2 matches at 16 bases. CDR3 size: 19 residues. Germline CDR1 is KGHDR and CDR2 is SFDVKD. V lost 5 bases, J lost 6 bases, and 12 bases stayed unmatched. The CDR3 bases are TGTGCCACCAGTGGCACCCGGGGACTAGCGGGAGGGCCTTTCAATGAGCAGTTCTTC. This gives the protein CATSGTRGLAGGPFNEQFF.

This chain uses TRBV7-3 with TRBJ2-1, with TRBD2 as a possible D gene (5 bases). Germline lookup yields CDR1 SGHTA and CDR2 FQGTGA. This CDR3 comprises 13 residues. V was shortened by 3 bases and J by 6 bases, with 9 bases between the two germline ends. This chain's CDR3 is CASSFGRSNEQFF. Written as DNA, the CDR3 is TGTGCCAGCAGCTTTGGGAGATCCAATGAGCAGTTCTTC.